Listed here are 30 T cell receptor beta chains from one sample, sequenced in a study of blood T cell repertoires in COVID-19. TCRdb's table, derived via immunoSEQ multiplex PCR, lists solely in-frame clones and lacks some. This sample has 60,000 to 95,000 clones, with over 85% found just once. Sequencing was done on a sample of peripheral blood. These receptors were obtained from a woman older than 75 with active or convalescent COVID-19.

V and J are TRBV19 and TRBJ1-1; TRBD1 aligns across 8 bases. Unmatched junction bases numbered 9, after V lost 6 bases and J lost 0 bases. The CDR3 totals 16 residues. From germline, CDR1 is LNHDA and CDR2 SQIVND (reference sequence). The CDR3 DNA reads TGTGCCAGTAGGGGGTTGACAGGGGCAATGAACACTGAAGCTTTCTTT. Encoded protein: CASRGLTGAMNTEAFF. Full variable domain (missing parts from reference TRBV19 and TRBJ1-1): DGGITQSPKYLFRKEGQNVTLSCEQNLNHDAMYWYRQDPGQGLRLIYYSQIVNDFQKGDIAEGYSVSREKKESFPLTVTSAQKNPTAFYLCASRGLTGAMNTEAFFGQGTRLTVV.

V usage is TRBV20-1 and J usage is TRBJ1-1; D gene uncertain. Trimming cost V 7 bases and J 12 bases, with 18 bases left between them. The CDR3 spans 11 residues. Germline lookup yields CDR1 DFQATT and CDR2 SNEGSKA (reference sequence). In nucleotides, the CDR3 is TGCAGTGGCCCCGGAGGAAAGAGTTCTTTCTTT. It encodes CSGPGGKSSFF.

The J gene is TRBJ1-1, the V gene TRBV24-1; 9 bases are shared with TRBD1. The CDR3 sequence is 13 residues long. Germline V gives CDR1 KGHDR, CDR2 SFDVKD. V dropped 8 bases and J dropped 3; count of bases not matched to a gene: 3. This CDR3 is CATKGQGHTEAFF. DNA for the CDR3: TGTGCCACCAAGGGACAGGGCCACACTGAAGCTTTCTTT.

This sequence joins TRBV6-6 and TRBJ2-2; a weak D match, TRBD2 (5 bases). V gave up 6 bases and J gave up 6 bases, with 8 bases separating them. Germline lookup yields CDR1 MNHNY and CDR2 SVGAGI (reference sequence). The length of the CDR3 is 12 residues. CDR3 sequence: CASRGRAGELFF. DNA for the CDR3: TGTGCCAGCAGAGGGCGGGCCGGGGAGCTGTTTTTT.

This clone has more than one count but fewer than ten. V gene TRBV24-1 combines with J gene TRBJ2-1; 11 bases are a match to TRBD1. The trim removed 4 bases at V and 7 bases at J, leaving 11 bases unmatched. Germline V CDR1 and CDR2: KGHDR, SFDVKD. This CDR3 region has 17 residues. This CDR3 is CATSEPLAGQGGNEQFF. The DNA of the CDR3 is TGTGCCACCAGTGAGCCACTGGCGGGACAGGGGGGTAATGAGCAGTTCTTC.

V gene TRBV28 combines with J gene TRBJ1-1, with D unclear. Trimming removed 3 bases at V and 4 bases at J, with 9 bases between. The CDR3 is 13 residues long. Looked up from germline, CDR1 is MDHEN and CDR2 is SYDVKM. As DNA, the CDR3 is TGTGCCAGCAGTTTTCCCGGTAGCACTGAAGCTTTCTTT. Protein product: CASSFPGSTEAFF.

The chain combines TRBV19 with TRBJ1-2; TRBD1 is a possible D gene (6 bases). There are 13 residues in the CDR3. Trimming stripped 2 bases from V and 6 bases from J, with 10 bases between. CDR1 is LNHDA, CDR2 SQIVND, per germline (reference sequence). The CDR3 loop reads CASSINRVDGYTF. CDR3 bases: TGTGCCAGTAGTATAAACAGGGTTGATGGCTACACCTTC.

CDR3 residues: CASSLRTGITYEQYF. Here the CDR3 DNA reads TGTGCCAGCAGCCTTCGGACAGGAATCACCTACGAGCAGTACTTC. The chain uses TRBV14 and TRBJ2-7; 7 positions match TRBD1. V shed 4 bases, J shed 2 bases, and the junction held 8 bases outside the gene matches. Germline V gives CDR1 SGHDN, CDR2 FVKESK. CDR3 length: 15 amino acids. Based on the CDR3 plus reference TRBV14 and TRBJ2-7, the full variable domain is EAGVTQFPSHSVIEKGQTVTLRCDPISGHDNLYWYRRVMGKEIKFLLHFVKESKQDESGMPNNRFLAERTGGTYSTLKVQPAELEDSGVYFCASSLRTGITYEQYFGPGTRLTVT.

The rearrangement links TRBV2 to TRBJ2-1; 14 nucleotides match TRBD2. CDR3 size: 17 residues. Looked up from germline, CDR1 is SNHLY and CDR2 is FYNNEI. Losses at the gene ends were 4 bases for V and 9 bases for J; bases not matched to a gene: 11. The CDR3 coding sequence is TGTGCCAGCAGTGTCGCCCTGGGACTAGCGGGGGAGGGTGAGCAGTTCTTC. Protein: CASSVALGLAGEGEQFF.

The CDR3 DNA is TGTGCCAGCAGTGCCGGGACAGGTCTTTTGCGAGAGACCCAGTACTTC. This translates into CASSAGTGLLRETQYF. V is TRBV2 and J is TRBJ2-5; 8 bases are a match to TRBD1. The CDR3 length is 16 residues. V trimming: 4 bases; J trimming: 4 bases; junction bases outside the gene matches: 11. The germline gives CDR1 SNHLY, CDR2 FYNNEI.

The chain carries TRBV18 and TRBJ2-2, with D hard to call. CDR3 length: 11 residues. Germline V lookup: CDR1 KGHSH, CDR2 LQKENI. Deletions cut 7 bases from V and 5 bases from J, with 5 bases between. CDR3 amino acids: CASFQTGELFF. DNA for the CDR3: TGTGCCAGCTTTCAAACCGGGGAGCTGTTTTTT.

The chain combines TRBV28 with TRBJ1-1; D perhaps matches TRBD1 (5 bases). CDR3 length: 13 amino acids. Trimming pared 6 bases from V and 0 bases from J, leaving 8 bases between. Per the germline V gene, CDR1 is MDHEN and CDR2 is SYDVKM. CDR3 DNA sequence: TGTGCCAGCAGCGACAGAATGAACACTGAAGCTTTCTTT. Translation: CASSDRMNTEAFF.

Comment on this clone: Other nucleotide sequences in the sample specify the same CDR3. V is TRBV9 and J is TRBJ1-2; 11 bases match TRBD1. The CDR3 runs 14 residues. Germline V gene sequence: CDR1 SGDLS, CDR2 YYNGEE. Unmatched junction bases numbered 6, after V lost 4 bases and J lost 7 bases. This CDR3 reads CASSPGQGAFGYTF. CDR3 sequence (DNA): TGTGCCAGCAGCCCAGGACAGGGGGCATTTGGCTACACCTTC.

The rearrangement joins TRBV18 to TRBJ2-7, with 8 bases identical to TRBD2. CDR1 KGHSH and CDR2 LQKENI come from the germline V gene. The CDR3 has 16 residues. The trim removed 3 bases at V and 0 bases at J, leaving 7 bases unmatched. In DNA form, the CDR3 reads TGTGCCAGCTCACCTCGGGAGGGTGGGGGCTCCTACGAGCAGTACTTC. It translates to CASSPREGGGSYEQYF.

The genes are TRBV5-1 and TRBJ2-5; D may be TRBD1 (6 bases). Looked up from germline, CDR1 is SGHRS and CDR2 is YFSETQ. CDR3 length: 14 amino acids. Trimming took 1 base from V and 1 from J, leaving 8 bases between them. The CDR3 bases are TGCGCCAGCAGCTTGCAGGACAGCCAAGAGACCCAGTACTTC. Translation: CASSLQDSQETQYF.

This chain joins TRBV9 and TRBJ2-1, with D possibly TRBD2 on 5 matching bases. Trimming shortened V by 0 bases and J by 4 bases, and 11 bases separated the two germline ends. Looked up from germline, CDR1 is SGDLS and CDR2 is YYNGEE. CDR3 size: 15 residues. The DNA for the CDR3 is TGTGCCAGCAGCGTAGACGGACTGCCGTACAATGAGCAGTTCTTC. Translated, it gives CASSVDGLPYNEQFF.

V usage is TRBV6-5 and J usage is TRBJ2-7, with 10 bases lining up with TRBD1. The CDR3 runs to 15 residues. Per the germline V gene, CDR1 is MNHEY and CDR2 is SVGAGI. The ends lost 6 bases at V and 2 bases at J; junction bases unmatched: 7. For the CDR3, the DNA is TGTGCCAGCAGGGCCGACAGGGGGCTACCCTACGAGCAGTACTTC. Residues: CASRADRGLPYEQYF.

In its sample, this clone was seen a few times. The chain combines TRBV7-9 with TRBJ1-2; D is possibly TRBD1 (5 bases). V lost 5 bases and J 8 bases, leaving 15 bases between the germline ends. CDR3 length equals 13 residues. The germline V gene encodes CDR1 SEHNR and CDR2 FQNEAQ (reference sequence). The CDR3 region has the DNA TGTGCCAGCAGCCGTGCGGGGGGTGAGGGCTACACCTTC. As protein: CASSRAGGEGYTF.

The rearrangement uses TRBV9 and TRBJ2-5; TRBD2 aligns across 10 bases. The CDR3 runs 15 residues. From germline, CDR1 is SGDLS and CDR2 YYNGEE. The J segment lost 5 bases and the V segment lost 4 bases, leaving 8 bases of the junction unmatched. As DNA, the CDR3 is TGTGCCAGCAGCTCAAGCGGGGGGGCGGGTGAGACCCAGTACTTC. This translates into CASSSSGGAGETQYF.

The gene calls are TRBV2 and TRBJ1-1, with 7 bases identical to TRBD1. The V gene's germline CDR1 is SNHLY and CDR2 FYNNEI. J lost 4 bases, V lost 1 base, and 3 bases had no gene match. The CDR3 contains 14 residues. CDR3 DNA: TGTGCCAGCAGTGAAGGGGCAGGGGGCACTGAAGCTTTCTTT. This sequence encodes CASSEGAGGTEAFF. The variable domain in full, completed from reference TRBV2 and TRBJ1-1, reads EPEVTQTPSHQVTQMGQEVILRCVPISNHLYFYWYRQILGQKVEFLVSFYNNEISEKSEIFDDQFSVERPDGSNFTLKIRSTKLEDSAMYFCASSEGAGGTEAFFGQGTRLTVV.

The CDR3 coding sequence is TGCGCCAGCAGCTTGGGACAGGGGGTTCAAGAGACCCAGTACTTC. Translating it yields CASSLGQGVQETQYF. The chain uses TRBV5-1 and TRBJ2-5; 9 nucleotides line up with TRBD1. CDR1 is SGHRS, CDR2 YFSETQ, per germline. The CDR3 sequence is 15 residues long. The V gene end was trimmed by 0 bases and the J gene end by 2 bases; junction bases not matched to a gene: 2.

This rearrangement joins TRBV4-2 to TRBJ1-3, with 8 bases lining up with TRBD1. Germline V CDR1 and CDR2: LGHNA, YNFKEQ. V shed 1 base, J shed 3 bases, and the junction held 5 bases outside the gene matches. The CDR3 loop spans 16 amino acids. CDR3 in DNA: TGTGCCAGCAGCCAAGCGGCAGGGGGCGATGGAAACACCATATATTTT. Translated: CASSQAAGGDGNTIYF.

This chain uses TRBV18 with TRBJ2-3; 12 nucleotides match TRBD2. Germline lookup yields CDR1 KGHSH and CDR2 LQKENI. With V trimmed by 4 bases and J by 4 bases, 3 bases remained unmatched. The CDR3 loop spans 15 amino acids. Written as DNA, the CDR3 is TGTGCCAGCTCACTACTAGCGGGAGGTGCAGATACGCAGTATTTT. Translated, it gives CASSLLAGGADTQYF.

The rearrangement joins TRBV19 to TRBJ1-5; 10 bases line up with TRBD1. V was pared by 4 bases and J by 2 bases, with 5 bases of the junction left unmatched. Per the germline V gene, CDR1 is LNHDA and CDR2 is SQIVND (reference sequence). This CDR3 region has 16 residues. The CDR3 region has the DNA TGTGCCAGTAGTAGCGACAGGGGGCAAGGCAATCAGCCCCAGCATTTT. It specifies CASSSDRGQGNQPQHF.

The rearrangement uses TRBV6-5 and TRBJ1-2; tentatively, D is TRBD1 (5 bases). CDR3 size: 14 residues. The germline gives CDR1 MNHEY, CDR2 SVGAGI. With 10 bases removed from V and 2 bases from J, the gap between germline ends came to 17 bases. The CDR3 DNA reads TGTGCCACCCCGATATCCAGGGCGAACTATGGCTACACCTTC. The encoded protein is CATPISRANYGYTF.

Here the CDR3 DNA reads TGTGCCAGCAGCAAAGGGGAAGGGGGCAGTAGAGACCAGCCCCAGCATTTT. It encodes CASSKGEGGSRDQPQHF. The gene calls are TRBV21-1 and TRBJ1-5; the DNA was not compared with TRBD1, the D call given in the table. TRBV21-1 is a listed pseudogene. The CDR3 has 17 residues.

The chain has TRBV5-1 and TRBJ2-7; perhaps TRBD2 as D (5 bases). The CDR3 runs to 13 residues. Germline-derived CDR1 and CDR2 are SGHRS and YFSETQ. Trimming removed 4 bases at V and 0 bases at J, with 8 bases between. Here the CDR3 reads CASSAGSSYEQYF. The DNA of the CDR3 is TGCGCCAGCAGCGCGGGTTCCTCCTACGAGCAGTACTTC.

For the CDR3, the DNA is TGTGCCAGCAGCCCCAGGGGGCTTGGCACTGAAGCTTTCTTT. It codes for CASSPRGLGTEAFF. The chain combines TRBV9 with TRBJ1-1; 8 nucleotides align to TRBD1. J lost 4 bases, V lost 4 bases, and 6 bases had no gene match. Germline lookup yields CDR1 SGDLS and CDR2 YYNGEE. The CDR3 is 14 residues long.

V gene TRBV28 combines with J gene TRBJ2-5, with D perhaps TRBD1 (6 bases). The CDR3 is made up of 14 amino acids. The germline V gene has CDR1 MDHEN and CDR2 SYDVKM. V gave up 2 bases and J gave up 1 base, with 8 bases separating them. CDR3 DNA sequence: TGTGCCAGCAGTTTAGCAGGGGTCCAAGAGACCCAGTACTTC. This gives the protein CASSLAGVQETQYF.

This chain uses TRBV5-1 with TRBJ2-5; D may be TRBD1 (5 bases). The germline CDR1 and CDR2 sequences are SGHRS and YFSETQ. V gave up 3 bases and J gave up 1 base, with 16 bases separating them. The CDR3 runs to 16 residues. In nucleotides, the CDR3 is TGCGCCAGCAGCTCGGGTAAAACGCAGGGCCAAGAGACCCAGTACTTC. The encoded protein is CASSSGKTQGQETQYF. Full variable domain (missing parts from reference TRBV5-1 and TRBJ2-5): KAGVTQTPRYLIKTRGQQVTLSCSPISGHRSVSWYQQTPGQGLQFLFEYFSETQRNKGNFPGRFSGRQFSNSRSEMNVSTLELGDSALYLCASSSGKTQGQETQYFGPGTRLLVL.